This T cell receptor (beta chain) was sequenced for a study of shared clonotypes between healthy human individuals. TCRdb's copy holds only in-frame clones and misses some; the assay was immunoSEQ multiplex PCR. This sample yields just under 350,000 clones, of which around 70% are seen a single time; 8% to 13% belongs to the top ten. Points on this clone: Its specificity is unknown.

The study, taken as a whole, reports: Approximately 5.3% was the fraction of naive CD4 clonotypes found shared across four donors.

This CDR3 is 17 amino acids long. V lost 5 bases, J lost 2 bases, and 20 bases lay in between. Germline V lookup: CDR1 SGHTA, CDR2 FQGNSA. The chain joins TRBV7-2 to TRBJ2-3; D gene unclear. Sequenced input: memory CD4+ T cells sorted from blood. The subset was: CD45RA-negative fraction. The sequence was obtained from a man aged 25-45 years in good health. This CDR3 reads CASSRSLGRGPTDTQYF. As DNA, the CDR3 is TGTGCCAGCAGCCGATCGTTGGGCCGAGGCCCCACAGATACGCAGTATTTT.